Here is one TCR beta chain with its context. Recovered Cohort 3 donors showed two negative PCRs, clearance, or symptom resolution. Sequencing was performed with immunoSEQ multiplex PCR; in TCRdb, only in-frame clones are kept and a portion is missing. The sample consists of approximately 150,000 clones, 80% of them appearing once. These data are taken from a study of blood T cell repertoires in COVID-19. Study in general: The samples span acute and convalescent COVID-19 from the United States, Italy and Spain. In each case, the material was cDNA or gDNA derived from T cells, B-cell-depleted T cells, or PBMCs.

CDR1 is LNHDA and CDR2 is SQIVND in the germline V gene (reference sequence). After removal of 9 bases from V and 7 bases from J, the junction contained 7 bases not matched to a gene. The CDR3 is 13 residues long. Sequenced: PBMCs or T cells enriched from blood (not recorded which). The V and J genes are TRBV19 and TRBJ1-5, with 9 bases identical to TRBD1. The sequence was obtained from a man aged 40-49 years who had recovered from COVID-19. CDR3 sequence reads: CASHTGGGQPQHF. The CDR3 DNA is TGTGCCAGCCATACAGGGGGCGGACAGCCCCAGCATTTT.